Detailed here is one T cell receptor (beta chain). Its antigen is as yet unknown. The sample belongs to a study of T cell repertoires and HLA-DP antigens. The overall study: Alloreactive CD4+ T cells targeted HLA-DP on transduced HeLa. Donor ages ranged from 18-to-29 to 60-to-69; a couple of men, one woman. Findings of the study overall: Average cumulative frequency of previously undetected clones was 35% to 40% against one allele and 45% to 65% against the other.

The CDR3 extends over 14 amino acids. V was clipped by 1 base and J by 4 bases, with 11 bases between them. The germline CDR1 and CDR2 sequences are KGHSH and LQKENI. Assay used: immunoSEQ multiplex PCR; TCRdb lists only in-frame clones, some missing. The sample consists of approximately 110,000 clones, about 91% of them appearing once. This clonotype originated in a woman in her late teens or twenties in good health and CMV-seronegative. The chain links TRBV18 to TRBJ2-7; the D is unclear. The sample consisted of CD4+ T cells from PBMCs. CDR3 sequence: CASSPQNLGYEQYF. The DNA for the CDR3 is TGTGCCAGCTCACCACAGAACCTTGGGTACGAGCAGTACTTC.